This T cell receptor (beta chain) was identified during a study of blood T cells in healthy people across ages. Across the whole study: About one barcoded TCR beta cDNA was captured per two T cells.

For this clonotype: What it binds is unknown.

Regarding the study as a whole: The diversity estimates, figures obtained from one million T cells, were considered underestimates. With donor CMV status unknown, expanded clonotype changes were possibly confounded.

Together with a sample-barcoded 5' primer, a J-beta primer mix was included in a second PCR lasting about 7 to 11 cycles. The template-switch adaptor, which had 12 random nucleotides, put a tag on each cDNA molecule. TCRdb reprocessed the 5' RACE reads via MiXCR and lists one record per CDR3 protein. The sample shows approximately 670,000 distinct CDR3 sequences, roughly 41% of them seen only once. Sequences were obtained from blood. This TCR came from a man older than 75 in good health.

CDR3: CASSVRGRQYF. The CDR3 bases are TGTGCCAGCAGCGTGAGGGGACGTCAGTACTTC. J is TRBJ2-7 and V is TRBV7-2; either TRBD1 or TRBD2 may fit D (5 bases each). The CDR3 has 11 amino acids. The V end was cut by 5 bases, the J end by 10 bases, with 12 bases between. The germline V gene encodes CDR1 SGHTA and CDR2 FQGNSA.